These 32 T cell receptor beta chains originate from one sample sequenced in a study of OX40 agonist ivuxolimab in advanced cancers. Library prep was done by the immunoSEQ multiplex PCR assay. This is the immuneACCESS table as TCRdb keeps it, with only in-frame sequences that have V and J called. A part of the clones is gone; compared with another copy, unresolved V genes explain less than half, and the rest is unexplained. This sample holds 70,000 to 75,000 clones; approximately 90% were observed only once. Together, the top ten hold about 1% of the sample. Sequencing used CD4+ or CD8+ T cells sorted from blood, obtained in a trial of the OX40 agonist ivuxolimab. The source of these receptors is an adult with an advanced solid tumor such as melanoma, head and neck, liver or kidney cancer.

The genes are TRBV4-1 and TRBJ1-3, with D uncertain. The CDR3 has 15 residues. With 3 bases removed from V and 7 bases from J, the gap between germline ends came to 16 bases. The germline gives CDR1 MGHRA, CDR2 YSYEKL. The chain's CDR3 is CASSQSRVAPNTIYF. CDR3 in DNA: TGCGCCAGCAGCCAGTCACGGGTGGCCCCGAACACCATATATTTT.

The CDR3 DNA is TGTGCCAGCAGCTCGAATGCAGGGAATCAGCCCCAGCATTTT. Translating it yields CASSSNAGNQPQHF. The chain recombines TRBV7-3 with TRBJ1-5; maybe TRBD1 (5 bases). V was clipped by 4 bases and J by 4 bases, with 11 bases between them. Germline loops: CDR1 SGHTA, CDR2 FQGTGA. CDR3 length: 14 amino acids. Combining the CDR3 with reference TRBV7-3 and TRBJ1-5 gives the whole variable domain GAGVSQTPSNKVTEKGKYVELRCDPISGHTALYWYRQSLGQGPEFLIYFQGTGAADDSGLPNDRFFAVRPEGSVSTLKIQRTERGDSAVYLCASSSNAGNQPQHFGDGTRLSIL.

The CDR3 spells CASAKGRSYEQYF. The CDR3 DNA follows: TGTGCCAGCGCGAAAGGCAGAAGCTACGAGCAGTACTTC. The gene calls are TRBV19 and TRBJ2-7; no firm D call. In germline, CDR1 is LNHDA, CDR2 SQIVND (reference sequence). V lost 9 bases, J lost 3 bases, and 15 bases lay in between. This CDR3 has 13 residues. Combining the CDR3 with reference TRBV19 and TRBJ2-7 gives the whole variable domain DGGITQSPKYLFRKEGQNVTLSCEQNLNHDAMYWYRQDPGQGLRLIYYSQIVNDFQKGDIAEGYSVSREKKESFPLTVTSAQKNPTAFYLCASAKGRSYEQYFGPGTRLTVT.

The chain has TRBV2 and TRBJ2-5; the D gene is possibly TRBD1 (7 bases). The CDR3 is 16 amino acids. V gave up 10 bases and J gave up 0 bases, with 21 bases separating them. Germline assignment: CDR1 SNHLY and CDR2 FYNNEI. This chain's CDR3 is CATPNGQGGNQETQYF. CDR3 nucleotide sequence: TGTGCCACCCCGAATGGTCAGGGGGGTAACCAAGAGACCCAGTACTTC.

The J gene is TRBJ2-7, the V gene TRBV2; 7 bases line up with TRBD1. The germline CDR1 and CDR2 sequences are SNHLY and FYNNEI. The V segment lost 5 bases and the J segment 3 bases; nucleotides outside the gene matches: 10. The CDR3 is made up of 15 amino acids. The CDR3 bases are TGTGCCAGCAGTTCCGACAGGGAAGCTTTCTACGAGCAGTACTTC. Translated, it gives CASSSDREAFYEQYF.

The chain carries TRBV28 and TRBJ1-4, with no clear D. The CDR3 has 12 residues. Trimming removed 7 bases from V and 5 bases from J, with 8 bases in between. Germline CDR1 is MDHEN and CDR2 is SYDVKM. CDR3 loop: CASKTTNEKLFF. CDR3 in DNA: TGTGCCAGCAAGACTACAAATGAAAAACTGTTTTTT.

The V call is TRBV29-1, the J call TRBJ2-7; D is ambiguous. This CDR3 region has 15 residues. The germline V gene encodes CDR1 SQVTM and CDR2 ANQGSEA. V was trimmed by 6 bases and J by 5 bases, leaving 23 bases between them. CDR3 region: CSVAKYRAVGHEQYF. CDR3 nucleotide sequence: TGCAGCGTCGCTAAATATCGGGCCGTCGGCCACGAGCAGTACTTC.

The genes are TRBV5-6 and TRBJ2-1; 9 positions agree with TRBD1. The length of the CDR3 is 16 residues. The germline gives CDR1 SGHDT, CDR2 YYEEEE. Trimming took 4 bases from V and 2 from J; bases not matched to a gene: 7. CDR3 amino acids: CASSIAGTGTYNEQFF. CDR3 DNA: TGTGCCAGCAGCATCGCCGGGACAGGGACCTACAATGAGCAGTTCTTC.

The chain is built from TRBV6-6 and TRBJ1-1; D remains unclear. Germline V gene lookup returns CDR1 MNHNY and CDR2 SVGAGI (reference sequence). The CDR3 runs 13 residues. Trimming cost V 6 bases and J 3 bases, with 11 bases left between them. The CDR3 DNA follows: TGTGCCAGCAGCCCCGCTAGTTACACTGAAGCTTTCTTT. As protein: CASSPASYTEAFF.

This chain uses TRBV7-2 with TRBJ2-7; possible D gene TRBD2, 6 bases. V lost 6 bases, J lost 1 base, and 10 bases lay in between. Germline CDR1 and CDR2: SGHTA and FQGNSA. The CDR3 runs to 13 residues. CDR3 in DNA: TGTGCCAGCAGGTATAGCGGATCCTACGAGCAGTACTTC. It yields the protein CASRYSGSYEQYF.

This sequence joins TRBV28 and TRBJ1-1; 8 positions agree with TRBD1. With 5 bases clipped from V and 4 bases from J, the junction kept 9 bases outside the gene matches. This CDR3 has 15 residues. From germline, CDR1 is MDHEN and CDR2 SYDVKM. The CDR3 region is CASSETGTGPTEAFF. The CDR3 nucleotides are TGTGCCAGCAGTGAAACCGGGACAGGCCCCACTGAAGCTTTCTTT. Full variable domain (remainder filled in from reference TRBV28 and TRBJ1-1): DVKVTQSSRYLVKRTGEKVFLECVQDMDHENMFWYRQDPGLGLRLIYFSYDVKMKEKGDIPEGYSVSREKKERFSLILESASTNQTSMYLCASSETGTGPTEAFFGQGTRLTVV.

This chain uses TRBV11-3 with TRBJ2-5, with 11 bases lining up with TRBD2. The J call could be wrong; TRBJ2-7 is a better fit for the DNA end. From germline, CDR1 is SGHNT and CDR2 YENEEA. The CDR3 extends over 14 amino acids. As DNA, the CDR3 is TGTGCCAGCAGCTTGACTAGCGGGACCTACGAGCAGTACTTC. This sequence encodes CASSLTSGTYEQYF.

The genes are TRBV6-1 and TRBJ2-7; D ambiguous. CDR1 and CDR2 (germline): MNHNS, SASEGT. CDR3 length: 12 amino acids. The V end was cut by 4 bases, the J end by 3 bases, with 7 bases between. The CDR3 protein is CASSASSYEQYF. CDR3 nucleotide sequence: TGTGCCAGCAGTGCAAGTAGCTACGAGCAGTACTTC.

The V and J genes are TRBV7-3 and TRBJ2-1; tentatively, D is TRBD1 (6 bases). The V gene's germline CDR1 is SGHTA and CDR2 FQGTGA. Trimming stripped 0 bases from V and 4 bases from J, with 13 bases between. The CDR3 covers 16 residues. The CDR3 here is CASSLTEGQPYNEQFF. CDR3 coding DNA: TGTGCCAGCAGCTTAACGGAAGGACAGCCTTACAATGAGCAGTTCTTC. The complete variable domain, with remaining parts taken from reference TRBV7-3 and TRBJ2-1, reads GAGVSQTPSNKVTEKGKYVELRCDPISGHTALYWYRQSLGQGPEFLIYFQGTGAADDSGLPNDRFFAVRPEGSVSTLKIQRTERGDSAVYLCASSLTEGQPYNEQFFGPGTRLTVL.

This chain connects TRBV5-5 to TRBJ2-7; D unclear. Germline V gives CDR1 SGHKS, CDR2 YYEKEE (reference sequence). Trimming shortened V by 0 bases and J by 2 bases, and 12 bases separated the two germline ends. The CDR3 is 15 amino acids. CDR3 DNA: TGTGCCAGCAGCTTGGGGCAGGACGAAGCCTACGAGCAGTACTTC. Translation: CASSLGQDEAYEQYF.

The chain links TRBV6-1 to TRBJ1-3; D gene uncertain. V was shortened by 3 bases and J by 1 base, with 7 bases between the two germline ends. The CDR3 has 14 residues. Germline CDR1 reads MNHNS; CDR2 reads SASEGT. The CDR3 DNA reads as TGTGCCAGCAGTGAGGCGGGGTCTGGAAACACCATATATTTT. Its translation: CASSEAGSGNTIYF.

The chain couples TRBV10-1 to TRBJ1-5; no firm D call. Germline lookup yields CDR1 WNHNN and CDR2 SYGVQD (reference sequence). Between the trimmed V and J ends, which lost 8 bases and 0 bases, there was a span of 11 bases. The CDR3 loop spans 14 amino acids. CDR3 in DNA: TGCGCCAGCGGTCAGACGGATAGCAATCAGCCCCAGCATTTT. It specifies CASGQTDSNQPQHF.

The V call is TRBV6-5, the J call TRBJ1-2; D may be TRBD1 (6 bases). The CDR3 length is 15 residues. The V and J ends lost 1 base and 4 bases respectively, with 13 bases between them. Germline CDR1 is MNHEY and CDR2 is SVGAGI. CDR3 sequence (DNA): TGTGCCAGCAGTTACTTTCCGGGACACCCCTATGGCTACACCTTC. Encoded protein: CASSYFPGHPYGYTF.

The chain recombines TRBV7-8 with TRBJ1-1; D may be TRBD1 (5 bases). The CDR3 sequence is 13 residues long. Germline CDR1 and CDR2: SGHVS and FQNEAQ. Trimming cost V 5 bases and J 2 bases, with 9 bases left between them. The CDR3 DNA is TGTGCCAGCAGCCGGGACGGCAACACTGAAGCTTTCTTT. This translates into CASSRDGNTEAFF.

This chain connects TRBV5-1 to TRBJ2-2, with D perhaps assigned TRBD1 or TRBD2 (5 bases each). The CDR3 runs to 15 residues. The V and J ends lost 3 bases and 0 bases respectively, with 9 bases between them. CDR1 and CDR2 from the germline V gene are SGHRS and YFSETQ. For the CDR3, the DNA is TGCGCCAGCAGCTCCGGGACGGCGAACACCGGGGAGCTGTTTTTT. This sequence encodes CASSSGTANTGELFF.

The chain uses TRBV5-1 and TRBJ1-3, with D perhaps matching TRBD1 (5 bases). Per the germline V gene, CDR1 is SGHRS and CDR2 is YFSETQ. Trimming took 4 bases from V and 0 from J, leaving 11 bases between them. The CDR3 runs to 15 residues. CDR3 DNA sequence: TGCGCCAGCAGCAGCACAGGAAACTCTGGAAACACCATATATTTT. As protein: CASSSTGNSGNTIYF. Filled out from reference TRBV5-1 and TRBJ1-3, the complete variable domain reads KAGVTQTPRYLIKTRGQQVTLSCSPISGHRSVSWYQQTPGQGLQFLFEYFSETQRNKGNFPGRFSGRQFSNSRSEMNVSTLELGDSALYLCASSSTGNSGNTIYFGEGSWLTVV.

This clone was counted between two and nine times. J is TRBJ2-3 and V is TRBV4-3; no reliable D call. V gave up 0 bases and J gave up 0 bases, with 7 bases separating them. The CDR3 sequence is 15 residues long. The germline CDR1 and CDR2 sequences are LGHNA and YSLEER. The CDR3 DNA sequence: TGCGCCAGCAGCCAAGAGCCAACTAGCACAGATACGCAGTATTTT. Residues: CASSQEPTSTDTQYF.

This chain joins TRBV27 and TRBJ2-6, with 9 bases fitting TRBD1. The CDR3 length is 16 residues. V shed 8 bases and J 4 bases; nucleotides not matched to a gene: 9. The germline CDR1 and CDR2 sequences are MNHEY and SMNVEV (reference sequence). CDR3 region: CASHGTGTLGANVLTF. CDR3 nucleotides: TGTGCCAGCCACGGGACAGGGACTCTGGGGGCCAACGTCCTGACTTTC.

The chain employs TRBV7-8 and TRBJ1-1, with D tentatively TRBD1 (5 bases). The ends were cut back, 5 bases at V and 8 bases at J, with 12 bases in the middle. This CDR3 is built from 12 residues. Germline V gene sequence: CDR1 SGHVS, CDR2 FQNEAQ. The CDR3 region is CASSPQGGEAFF. The CDR3, as DNA: TGTGCCAGCAGCCCCCAGGGAGGGGAAGCTTTCTTT.

The chain carries TRBV9 and TRBJ2-1; 11 bases map to TRBD2. The trim removed 4 bases at V and 7 bases at J, leaving 10 bases unmatched. The CDR3 length is 16 residues. Per germline, CDR1 SGDLS and CDR2 YYNGEE. CDR3 DNA sequence: TGTGCCAGCAGCCCCTTAGCGGGAGGGCCAGGTAATGAGCAGTTCTTC. Its protein product is CASSPLAGGPGNEQFF.

This chain connects TRBV29-1 to TRBJ2-2, with a weak D call TRBD2 (6 bases). This CDR3 has 13 residues. The germline V gene encodes CDR1 SQVTM and CDR2 ANQGSEA. V lost 4 bases and J 8 bases, leaving 14 bases between the germline ends. CDR3 protein: CSVGDLARGELFF. DNA for the CDR3: TGCAGCGTTGGGGACTTAGCCAGGGGGGAGCTGTTTTTT.

The chain employs TRBV28 and TRBJ2-1; 8 bases line up with TRBD2. CDR3 size: 16 residues. Germline trimming cut 5 bases from V and 2 bases from J; bases unmatched to any gene: 8. Looked up from germline, CDR1 is MDHEN and CDR2 is SYDVKM. The CDR3: CASSPSLAGTYNEQFF. The CDR3 nucleotides read TGTGCCAGCAGTCCCAGCCTAGCGGGTACCTACAATGAGCAGTTCTTC.

Worth noting for this clone: An end of the junction does not agree with germline; a read error may underlie this. This chain joins TRBV5-1 and TRBJ2-2, with D possibly matching TRBD1 (6 bases). This CDR3 spans 15 amino acids. CDR1 is SGHRS and CDR2 is YFSETQ in the germline V gene. DNA of the CDR3: TGCGCCAGCAGCTTAACCACAGGGAACTCCGGGGAGCTGTTTTTT. It codes for CASSLTTGNSGELFF. Supplemented by reference TRBV5-1 and TRBJ2-2, the full variable domain reads KAGVTQTPRYLIKTRGQQVTLSCSPISGHRSVSWYQQTPGQGLQFLFEYFSETQRNKGNFPGRFSGRQFSNSRSEMNVSTLELGDSALYLCASSLTTGNSGELFFGEGSRLTVL.

This chain connects TRBV14 to TRBJ2-1, with D unclear. Trimming removed 4 bases at V and 12 bases at J, with 22 bases between. The CDR3 runs to 15 residues. In germline, CDR1 is SGHDN, CDR2 FVKESK. CDR3 protein: CASSRRYNYNEGQFF. CDR3 coding DNA: TGTGCCAGCAGCCGAAGATACAACTACAATGAAGGGCAGTTCTTC. Filled out from reference TRBV14 and TRBJ2-1, the complete variable domain reads EAGVTQFPSHSVIEKGQTVTLRCDPISGHDNLYWYRRVMGKEIKFLLHFVKESKQDESGMPNNRFLAERTGGTYSTLKVQPAELEDSGVYFCASSRRYNYNEGQFFGPGTRLTVL.

This clone was observed once. The rearrangement joins TRBV6-1 to TRBJ1-4; possibly TRBD1 for D (5 bases). V lost 1 base to trimming and J lost 7 bases, with 13 bases between them. There are 15 residues in the CDR3. Germline V CDR1 and CDR2: MNHNS, SASEGT. The CDR3 spells CASSEEGRAFEKLFF. For the CDR3, the DNA is TGTGCCAGCAGTGAAGAGGGCAGGGCCTTTGAAAAACTGTTTTTT.

This CDR3 reads CASSYGQGRETQYF. DNA for the CDR3: TGTGCCAGCAGTTATGGACAGGGCAGGGAGACCCAGTACTTC. The chain has TRBV5-4 and TRBJ2-5; 8 bases line up with TRBD1. Germline V gene sequence: CDR1 SGHNT, CDR2 YYREEE (reference sequence). CDR3 length: 14 residues. V dropped 5 bases and J dropped 5; count of bases not matched to a gene: 8. Supplemented by reference TRBV5-4 and TRBJ2-5, the full variable domain reads ETGVTQSPTHLIKTRGQQVTLRCSSQSGHNTVSWYQQALGQGPQFIFQYYREEENGRGNFPPRFSGLQFPNYSSELNVNALELDDSALYLCASSYGQGRETQYFGPGTRLLVL.

This chain links TRBV4-2 with TRBJ1-1, with 7 bases aligning to TRBD1. V lost 0 bases to trimming and J lost 11 bases; unmatched junction nucleotides: 9. The CDR3 sequence is 14 residues long. CDR1 is LGHNA and CDR2 is YNFKEQ in the germline V gene. The CDR3 protein is CASSQDRTGLVAFF. CDR3 DNA: TGTGCCAGCAGCCAAGACCGGACAGGTCTCGTTGCTTTCTTT.